The clone carrying this TCR beta chain was detected a few times. The data were obtained in a study of T cells in Graves' hyperthyroidism and ophthalmopathy. The CDR3 covers 15 residues. Germline loops: CDR1 SGHTA, CDR2 FQGNSA. The trim removed 2 bases at V and 2 bases at J, leaving 4 bases unmatched. Amplification yielded TCR beta CDR3 regions, with RNA transcripts as the source. A first-round RT-PCR of the TCR CDR3 used the HTBI primer set. TCRdb reprocessed the multiplex PCR reads with MiXCR, giving one entry per CDR3 protein. The table includes hundreds of thousands of distinct CDR3 sequences, 35% to 45% detected once. Across 18 months, stable Graves' hyperthyroidism was marked by no progression to ophthalmopathy.

The clonotype was recovered from a young man with Graves' hyperthyroidism. Sequenced sample: blood. The rearrangement links TRBV7-2 to TRBJ2-7, with 9 bases aligning to TRBD2. The CDR3 protein is CASSLSPSGTYEQYF. The CDR3 nucleotides are TGTGCCAGCAGCTTATCCCCTAGCGGGACCTACGAGCAGTACTTC.